What follows are 2 T cell receptor beta chains derived from one specimen sequenced in a study of CD8 T cells in Susac syndrome (dated by TCRdb to about 2019). The library was produced with the immunoSEQ multiplex PCR assay. RNA was extracted using the RNeasy kit, and about 0.45 to 1 ug of the RNA was reverse transcribed with random hexamers. The public reads were quality trimmed at Q25 with fastp and then assembled into clones with MiXCR by TCRdb, keeping productive beta chains. Here each entry gathers all rows of one CDR3 protein and keeps the most common genes and DNA. Across this sample there are 330,000 or so distinct CDR3 sequences, with about 91% seen only once. Around 0.18% of the sample is taken by the ten largest. The sample comprised CD8+ T cells from PBMCs. The receptors stem from a human donor with multiple sclerosis.

The chain combines TRBV28 with TRBJ2-7; the D call may be TRBD1 or TRBD2 (5 bases each). Trimming left V 5 bases short and J 4 bases short, with 12 bases between. Germline V gene lookup returns CDR1 MDHEN and CDR2 SYDVKM. The CDR3 has 13 amino acids. This chain's CDR3 is CASSPGQQYEQYF. The CDR3 bases are TGTGCCAGCAGTCCGGGGCAGCAATACGAGCAGTACTTC. The full variable domain, completed using reference TRBV28 and TRBJ2-7, is DVKVTQSSRYLVKRTGEKVFLECVQDMDHENMFWYRQDPGLGLRLIYFSYDVKMKEKGDIPEGYSVSREKKERFSLILESASTNQTSMYLCASSPGQQYEQYFGPGTRLTVT.

The table lists this clonotype with a count of one. The chain combines TRBV6-2 or TRBV6-3 with TRBJ2-5; D gene uncertain. This CDR3 has 13 amino acids. Looked up from germline, CDR1 is MNHEY and CDR2 is SVGEGT. V was pared by 5 bases and J by 1 base, with 8 bases between. In DNA, the CDR3 is TGTGCCAGCAGTCCCCAACCCCAAGAGACCCAGTACTTC. This translates into CASSPQPQETQYF.